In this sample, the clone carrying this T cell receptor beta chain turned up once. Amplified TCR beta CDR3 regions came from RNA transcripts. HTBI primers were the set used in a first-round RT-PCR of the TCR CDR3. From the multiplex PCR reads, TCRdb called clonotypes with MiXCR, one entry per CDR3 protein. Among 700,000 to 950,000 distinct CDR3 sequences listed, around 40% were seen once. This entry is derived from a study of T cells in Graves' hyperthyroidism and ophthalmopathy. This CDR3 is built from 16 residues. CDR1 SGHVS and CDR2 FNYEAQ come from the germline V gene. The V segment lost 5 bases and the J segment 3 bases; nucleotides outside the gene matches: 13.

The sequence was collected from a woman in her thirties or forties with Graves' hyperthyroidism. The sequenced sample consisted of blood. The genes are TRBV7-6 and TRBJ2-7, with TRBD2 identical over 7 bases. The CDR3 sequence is CASSPTIGGSYYEQYF. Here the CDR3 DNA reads TGTGCCAGCAGCCCCACGATCGGGGGGTCCTACTACGAGCAGTACTTC. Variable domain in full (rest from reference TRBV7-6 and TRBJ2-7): GAGVSQSPRYKVTKRGQDVALRCDPISGHVSLYWYRQALGQGPEFLTYFNYEAQQDKSGLPNDRFSAERPEGSISTLTIQRTEQRDSAMYRCASSPTIGGSYYEQYFGPGTRLTVT.